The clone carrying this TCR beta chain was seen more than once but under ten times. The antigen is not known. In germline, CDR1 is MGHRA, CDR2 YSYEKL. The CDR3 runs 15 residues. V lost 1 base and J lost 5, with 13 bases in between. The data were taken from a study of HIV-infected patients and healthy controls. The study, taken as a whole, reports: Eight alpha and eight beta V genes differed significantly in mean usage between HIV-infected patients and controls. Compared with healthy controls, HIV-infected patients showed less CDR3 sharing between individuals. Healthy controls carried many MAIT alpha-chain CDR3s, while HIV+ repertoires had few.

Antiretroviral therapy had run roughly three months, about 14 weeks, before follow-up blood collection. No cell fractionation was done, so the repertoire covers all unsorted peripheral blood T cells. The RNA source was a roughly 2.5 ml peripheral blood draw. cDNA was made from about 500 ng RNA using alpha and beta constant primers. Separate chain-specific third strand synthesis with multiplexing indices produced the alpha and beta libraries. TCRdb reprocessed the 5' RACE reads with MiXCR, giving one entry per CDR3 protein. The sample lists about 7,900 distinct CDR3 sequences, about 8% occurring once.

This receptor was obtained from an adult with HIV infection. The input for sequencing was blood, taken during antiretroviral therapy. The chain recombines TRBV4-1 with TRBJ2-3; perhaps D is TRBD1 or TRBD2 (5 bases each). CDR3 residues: CASSQGQGDRDTQYF. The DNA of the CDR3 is TGCGCCAGCAGCCAAGGGCAGGGAGACCGAGATACGCAGTATTTT.